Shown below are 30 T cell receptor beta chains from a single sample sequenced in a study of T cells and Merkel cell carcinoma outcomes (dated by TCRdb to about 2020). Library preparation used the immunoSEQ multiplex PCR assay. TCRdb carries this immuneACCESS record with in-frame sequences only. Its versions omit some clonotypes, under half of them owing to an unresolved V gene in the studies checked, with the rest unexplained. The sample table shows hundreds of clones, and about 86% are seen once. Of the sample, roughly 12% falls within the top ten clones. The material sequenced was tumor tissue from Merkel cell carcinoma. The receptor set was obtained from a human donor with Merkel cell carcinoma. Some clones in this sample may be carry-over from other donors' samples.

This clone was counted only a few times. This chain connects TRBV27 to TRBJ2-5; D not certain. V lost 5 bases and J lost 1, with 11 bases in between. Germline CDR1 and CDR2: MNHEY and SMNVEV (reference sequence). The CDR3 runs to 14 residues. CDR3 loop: CASSPSLVQETQYF. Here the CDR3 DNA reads TGTGCCAGCAGTCCGAGCCTTGTCCAAGAGACCCAGTACTTC.

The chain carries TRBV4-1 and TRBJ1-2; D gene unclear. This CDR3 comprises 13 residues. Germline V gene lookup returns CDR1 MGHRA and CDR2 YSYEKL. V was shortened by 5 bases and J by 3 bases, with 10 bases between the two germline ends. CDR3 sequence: CASSASPDYGYTF. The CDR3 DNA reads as TGCGCCAGCAGCGCCAGTCCAGACTATGGCTACACCTTC.

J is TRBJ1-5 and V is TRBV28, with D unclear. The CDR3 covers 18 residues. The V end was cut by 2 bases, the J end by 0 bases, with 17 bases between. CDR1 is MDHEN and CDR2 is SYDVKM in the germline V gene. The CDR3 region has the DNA TGTGCCAGCAGTTTACTCGGAGGAGCGGAGAGTAGCAATCAGCCCCAGCATTTT. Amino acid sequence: CASSLLGGAESSNQPQHF.

The CDR3 region has the DNA TGTGCCAGCAGCTTAGTAGGGGGATCGACTAATGAAAAACTGTTTTTT. Protein sequence: CASSLVGGSTNEKLFF. The genes are TRBV7-2 and TRBJ1-4, with D maybe TRBD1 (6 bases). Germline CDR1 and CDR2: SGHTA and FQGNSA. This CDR3 comprises 16 residues. V lost 1 base to trimming and J lost 2 bases, with 11 bases between them.

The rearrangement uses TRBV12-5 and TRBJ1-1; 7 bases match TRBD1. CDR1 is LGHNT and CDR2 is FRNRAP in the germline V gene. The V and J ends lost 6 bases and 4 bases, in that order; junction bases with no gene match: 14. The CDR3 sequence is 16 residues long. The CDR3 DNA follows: TGTGCTAGTGGGCTATACCAGAACAGGGGTTTCACTGAAGCTTTCTTT. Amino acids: CASGLYQNRGFTEAFF.

The CDR3 reads CASSRAPQHF. CDR3 nucleotides: TGTGCCAGCAGCCGTGCGCCCCAGCATTTT. This rearrangement joins TRBV28 to TRBJ1-5; no clear D gene. CDR3 length: 10 residues. The germline V gene encodes CDR1 MDHEN and CDR2 SYDVKM. V lost 6 bases to trimming and J lost 9 bases, with 6 bases between them.

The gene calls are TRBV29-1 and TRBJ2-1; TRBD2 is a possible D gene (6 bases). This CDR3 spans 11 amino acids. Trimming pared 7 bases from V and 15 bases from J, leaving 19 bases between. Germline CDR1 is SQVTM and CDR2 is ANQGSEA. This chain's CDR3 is CSALTSGSPFF. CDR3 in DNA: TGCAGCGCCCTGACTAGTGGTTCCCCGTTCTTC.

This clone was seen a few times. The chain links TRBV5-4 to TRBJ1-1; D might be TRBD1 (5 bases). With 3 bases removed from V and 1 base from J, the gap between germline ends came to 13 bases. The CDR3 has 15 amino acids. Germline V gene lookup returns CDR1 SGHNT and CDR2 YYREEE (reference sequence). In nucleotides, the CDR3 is TGTGCCAGCAGCTCCGGGAGGAGGGGGAACACTGAAGCTTTCTTT. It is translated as CASSSGRRGNTEAFF.

The CDR3, as DNA: TGTGCCAGCAGCTTGTTAGGGGCCGGCTATGGCTACACCTTC. As protein: CASSLLGAGYGYTF. The chain recombines TRBV5-4 with TRBJ1-2; tentatively, D is TRBD1 (5 bases). The V gene lost 1 base and the J gene lost 4 bases, with 11 bases spanning the gap. The CDR3 is 14 amino acids. CDR1 is SGHNT, CDR2 YYREEE, per germline (reference sequence).

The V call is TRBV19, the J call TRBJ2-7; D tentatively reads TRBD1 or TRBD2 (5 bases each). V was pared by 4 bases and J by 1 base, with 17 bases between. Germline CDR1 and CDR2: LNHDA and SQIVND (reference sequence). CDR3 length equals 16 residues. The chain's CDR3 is CASSTRKGTESYEQYF. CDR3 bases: TGTGCCAGTAGTACTCGAAAGGGGACCGAGTCCTACGAGCAGTACTTC.

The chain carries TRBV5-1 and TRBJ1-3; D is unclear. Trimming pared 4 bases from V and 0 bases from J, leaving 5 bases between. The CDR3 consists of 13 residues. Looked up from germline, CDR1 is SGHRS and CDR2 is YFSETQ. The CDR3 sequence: CASSQTSGNTIYF. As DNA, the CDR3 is TGCGCCAGCAGCCAAACCTCTGGAAACACCATATATTTT.

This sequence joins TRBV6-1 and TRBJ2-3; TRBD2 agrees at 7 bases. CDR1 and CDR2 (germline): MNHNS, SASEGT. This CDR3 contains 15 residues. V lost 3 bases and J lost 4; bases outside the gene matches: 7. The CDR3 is CASSETSSDPDTQYF. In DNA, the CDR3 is TGTGCCAGCAGTGAGACTAGCTCAGATCCAGATACGCAGTATTTT.

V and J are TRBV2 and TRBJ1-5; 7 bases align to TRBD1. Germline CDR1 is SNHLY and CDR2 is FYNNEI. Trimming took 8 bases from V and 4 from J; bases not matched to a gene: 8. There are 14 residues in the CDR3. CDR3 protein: CASVLRQGNQPQHF. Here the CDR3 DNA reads TGTGCCAGCGTTCTTCGACAGGGAAATCAGCCCCAGCATTTT. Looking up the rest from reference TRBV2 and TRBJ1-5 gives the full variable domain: EPEVTQTPSHQVTQMGQEVILRCVPISNHLYFYWYRQILGQKVEFLVSFYNNEISEKSEIFDDQFSVERPDGSNFTLKIRSTKLEDSAMYFCASVLRQGNQPQHFGDGTRLSIL.

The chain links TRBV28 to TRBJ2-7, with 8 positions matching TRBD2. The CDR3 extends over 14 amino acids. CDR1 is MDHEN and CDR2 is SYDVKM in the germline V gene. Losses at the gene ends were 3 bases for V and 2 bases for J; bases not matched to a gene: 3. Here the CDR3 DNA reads TGTGCCAGCAGTTTTTCCGGGAGGGCCTACGAGCAGTACTTC. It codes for CASSFSGRAYEQYF.

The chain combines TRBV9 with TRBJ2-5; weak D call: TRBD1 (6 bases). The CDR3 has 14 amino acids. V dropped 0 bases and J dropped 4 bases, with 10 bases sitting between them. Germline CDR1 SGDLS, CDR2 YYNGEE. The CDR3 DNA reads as TGTGCCAGCAGCGTAGAAGGGGGAATAGAGACCCAGTACTTC. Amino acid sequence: CASSVEGGIETQYF.

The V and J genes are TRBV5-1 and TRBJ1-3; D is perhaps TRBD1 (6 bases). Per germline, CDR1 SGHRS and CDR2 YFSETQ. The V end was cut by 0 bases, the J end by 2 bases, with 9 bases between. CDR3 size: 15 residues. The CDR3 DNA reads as TGCGCCAGCAGCTTGGACAGGGAGGCTGGAAACACCATATATTTT. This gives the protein CASSLDREAGNTIYF. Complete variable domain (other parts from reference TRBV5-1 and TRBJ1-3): KAGVTQTPRYLIKTRGQQVTLSCSPISGHRSVSWYQQTPGQGLQFLFEYFSETQRNKGNFPGRFSGRQFSNSRSEMNVSTLELGDSALYLCASSLDREAGNTIYFGEGSWLTVV.

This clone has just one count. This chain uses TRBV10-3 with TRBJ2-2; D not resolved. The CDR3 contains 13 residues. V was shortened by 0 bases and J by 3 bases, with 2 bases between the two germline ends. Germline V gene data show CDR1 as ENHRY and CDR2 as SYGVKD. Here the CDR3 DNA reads TGTGCCATCAGTGAGTCCCACACCGGGGAGCTGTTTTTT. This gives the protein CAISESHTGELFF.

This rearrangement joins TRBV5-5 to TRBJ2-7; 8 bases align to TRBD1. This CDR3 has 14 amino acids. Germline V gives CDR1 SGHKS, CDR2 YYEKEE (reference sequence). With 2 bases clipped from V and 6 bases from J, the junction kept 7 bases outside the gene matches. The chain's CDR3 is CASSFRDRSPEQYF. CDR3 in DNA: TGTGCCAGCAGCTTTCGGGACAGGTCCCCCGAGCAGTACTTC. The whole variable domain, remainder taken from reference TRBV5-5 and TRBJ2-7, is DAGVTQSPTHLIKTRGQQVTLRCSPISGHKSVSWYQQVLGQGPQFIFQYYEKEERGRGNFPDRFSARQFPNYSSELNVNALLLGDSALYLCASSFRDRSPEQYFGPGTRLTVT.

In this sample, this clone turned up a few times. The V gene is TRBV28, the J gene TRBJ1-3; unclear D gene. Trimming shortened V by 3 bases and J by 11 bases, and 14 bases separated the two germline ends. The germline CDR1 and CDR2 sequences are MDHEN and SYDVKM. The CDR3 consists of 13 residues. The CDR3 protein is CASSFQDGSAIYF. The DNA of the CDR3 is TGTGCCAGCAGTTTCCAGGACGGCTCAGCCATATATTTT. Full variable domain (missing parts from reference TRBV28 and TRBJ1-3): DVKVTQSSRYLVKRTGEKVFLECVQDMDHENMFWYRQDPGLGLRLIYFSYDVKMKEKGDIPEGYSVSREKKERFSLILESASTNQTSMYLCASSFQDGSAIYFGEGSWLTVV.

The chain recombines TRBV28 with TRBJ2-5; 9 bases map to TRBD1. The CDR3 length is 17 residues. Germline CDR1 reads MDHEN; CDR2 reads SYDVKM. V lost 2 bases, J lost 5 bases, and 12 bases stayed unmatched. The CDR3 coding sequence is TGTGCCAGCAGTTTAATGTTATCACCGGGACAGGGTGAGACCCAGTACTTC. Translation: CASSLMLSPGQGETQYF.

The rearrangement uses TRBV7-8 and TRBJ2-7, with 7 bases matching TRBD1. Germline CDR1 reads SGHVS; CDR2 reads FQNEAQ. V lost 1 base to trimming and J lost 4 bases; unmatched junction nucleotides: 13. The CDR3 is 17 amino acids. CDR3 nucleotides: TGTGCCAGCAGCTTAGAACCTGTTGGGACAGTAGCTTACGAGCAGTACTTC. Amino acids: CASSLEPVGTVAYEQYF. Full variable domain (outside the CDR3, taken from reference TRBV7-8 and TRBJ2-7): GAGVSQSPRYKVAKRGQDVALRCDPISGHVSLFWYQQALGQGPEFLTYFQNEAQLDKSGLPSDRFFAERPEGSVSTLKIQRTQQEDSAVYLCASSLEPVGTVAYEQYFGPGTRLTVT.

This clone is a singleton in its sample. For the CDR3, the DNA is TGTGCCAGCAGCTTACCCGGACAGGGGTTTGGAGATACGCAGTATTTT. As protein: CASSLPGQGFGDTQYF. This chain connects TRBV13 to TRBJ2-3; 9 positions match TRBD1. The V and J ends lost 2 bases and 5 bases, in that order; junction bases with no gene match: 8. Germline CDR1 reads PRHDT; CDR2 reads FYEKMQ (reference sequence). The length of the CDR3 is 16 residues.

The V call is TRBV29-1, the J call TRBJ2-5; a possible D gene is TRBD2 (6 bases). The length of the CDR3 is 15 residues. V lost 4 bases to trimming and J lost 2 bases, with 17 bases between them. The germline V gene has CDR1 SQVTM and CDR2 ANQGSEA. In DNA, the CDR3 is TGCAGCGTTGGAACTAGCACAAACGTACAAGAGACCCAGTACTTC. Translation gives CSVGTSTNVQETQYF.

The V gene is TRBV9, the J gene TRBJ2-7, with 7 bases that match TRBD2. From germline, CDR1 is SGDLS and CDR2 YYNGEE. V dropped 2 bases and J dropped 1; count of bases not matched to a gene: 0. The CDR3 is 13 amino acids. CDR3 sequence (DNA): TGTGCCAGCAGCGTGCGGGAGTCCTACGAGCAGTACTTC. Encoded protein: CASSVRESYEQYF.

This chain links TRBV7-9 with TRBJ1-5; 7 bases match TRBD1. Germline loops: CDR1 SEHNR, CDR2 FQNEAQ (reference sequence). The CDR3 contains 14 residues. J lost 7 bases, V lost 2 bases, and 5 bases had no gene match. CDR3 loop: CASSLTTGDQPQHF. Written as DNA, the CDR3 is TGTGCCAGCAGCTTAACAACAGGGGACCAGCCCCAGCATTTT.

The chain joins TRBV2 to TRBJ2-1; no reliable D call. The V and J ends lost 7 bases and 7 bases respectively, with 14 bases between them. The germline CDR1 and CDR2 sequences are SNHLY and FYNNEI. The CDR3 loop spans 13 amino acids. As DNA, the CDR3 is TGTGCCAGCACCCGGCCAGGTAGTAATGAGCAGTTCTTC. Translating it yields CASTRPGSNEQFF.

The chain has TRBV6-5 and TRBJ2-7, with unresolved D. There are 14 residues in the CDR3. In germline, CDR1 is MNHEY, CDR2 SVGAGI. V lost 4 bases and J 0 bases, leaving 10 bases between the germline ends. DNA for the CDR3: TGTGCCAGCAGTTCCGTCTGGAACTCCTACGAGCAGTACTTC. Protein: CASSSVWNSYEQYF.

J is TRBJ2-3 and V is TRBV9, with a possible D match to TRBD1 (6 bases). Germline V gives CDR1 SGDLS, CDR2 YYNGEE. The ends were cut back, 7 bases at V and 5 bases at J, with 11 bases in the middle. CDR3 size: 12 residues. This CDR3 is CASGEGGDTQYF. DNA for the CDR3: TGTGCCAGCGGGGAAGGGGGAGATACGCAGTATTTT.

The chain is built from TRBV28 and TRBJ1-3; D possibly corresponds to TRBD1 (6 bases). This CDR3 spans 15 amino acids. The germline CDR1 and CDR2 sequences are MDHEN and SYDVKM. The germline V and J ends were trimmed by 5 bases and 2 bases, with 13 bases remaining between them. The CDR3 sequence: CASSADSFPGNTIYF. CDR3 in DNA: TGTGCCAGCAGTGCGGACAGTTTCCCTGGAAACACCATATATTTT.

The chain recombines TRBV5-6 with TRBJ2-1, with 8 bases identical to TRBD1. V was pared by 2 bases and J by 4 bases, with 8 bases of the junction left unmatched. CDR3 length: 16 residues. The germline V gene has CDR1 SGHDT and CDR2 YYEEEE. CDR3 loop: CASSLTPGTGYNEQFF. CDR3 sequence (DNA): TGTGCCAGCAGCTTAACGCCCGGGACAGGATACAATGAGCAGTTCTTC.